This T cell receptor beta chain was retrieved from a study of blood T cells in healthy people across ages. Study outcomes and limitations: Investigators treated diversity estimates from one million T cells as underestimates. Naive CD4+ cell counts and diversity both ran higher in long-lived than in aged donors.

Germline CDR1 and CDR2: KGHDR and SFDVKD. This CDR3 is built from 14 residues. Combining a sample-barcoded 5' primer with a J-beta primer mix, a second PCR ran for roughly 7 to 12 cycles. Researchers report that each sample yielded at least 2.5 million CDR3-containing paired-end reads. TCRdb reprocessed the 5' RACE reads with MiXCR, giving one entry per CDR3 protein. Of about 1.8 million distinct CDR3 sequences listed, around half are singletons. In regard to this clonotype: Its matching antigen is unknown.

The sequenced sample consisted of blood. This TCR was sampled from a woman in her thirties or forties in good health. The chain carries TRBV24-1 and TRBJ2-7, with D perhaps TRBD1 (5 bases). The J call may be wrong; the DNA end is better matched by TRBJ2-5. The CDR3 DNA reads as TGTGCCACCAGGGTTGCAGGGTTCAGGGAGACCCAGTACTTC. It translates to CATRVAGFRETQYF.